This T cell receptor (beta chain) was sequenced for a study of T-cell reconstitution after alpha-beta-depleted transplantation in children. Unique molecular identifiers featured in how the TCRbeta library was prepared. TCRdb itself ran the PCR reads through MiXCR, one entry per CDR3 protein. The top ten clones hold roughly 14% of a sample with about 600,000 distinct CDR3 sequences, 20% to 25% of them seen once. Study-wide findings and caveats: Most T-cell counts and diversity one year after the transplant came from T cells that were newly produced.

The CDR3 is made up of 14 amino acids. Germline CDR1 reads DFQATT; CDR2 reads SNEGSKA (reference sequence). The V end was cut by 4 bases, the J end by 5 bases, with 12 bases between. As concerns this clonotype: The antigen remains undetermined.

The source material was PBMCs, mostly from graft donor cells, sampled 360 days after TCRalphabeta/CD19-depleted stem cell transplant. This rearrangement joins TRBV20-1 to TRBJ1-6; possible D gene TRBD1, 5 bases. The clonotype was recovered from a boy younger than two who had a stem cell transplant for acute myeloid leukemia, so the T cells may come from the graft donor. CDR3 coding DNA: TGCAGTGCTATTGGGGGGACGGATAATTCACCCCTCCACTTT. As protein: CSAIGGTDNSPLHF.